This entry describes one TCR beta chain. The CDR3 totals 12 residues. V was cut by 3 bases and J by 7 bases, with 7 bases left in between. Germline values: CDR1 SEHNR, CDR2 FQNEAQ (reference sequence). Method: immunoSEQ multiplex PCR; TCRdb's copy keeps in-frame clones and lacks some. The data show more than 140,000 clones, about 86% seen once. The sample belongs to a study of blood T cell repertoires in COVID-19. Overall study context: Samples came from the United States, Italy and Spain, spanning acute and convalescent COVID-19.

Sequencing used peripheral blood. V is TRBV7-9 and J is TRBJ1-5; unclear D gene. This clonotype was sampled from a woman aged 55 to 70 with acute or convalescent COVID-19. The CDR3 DNA sequence: TGTGCCAGCAGCTTTGGGGAGCAGCCCCAGCATTTT. Its translation is CASSFGEQPQHF.